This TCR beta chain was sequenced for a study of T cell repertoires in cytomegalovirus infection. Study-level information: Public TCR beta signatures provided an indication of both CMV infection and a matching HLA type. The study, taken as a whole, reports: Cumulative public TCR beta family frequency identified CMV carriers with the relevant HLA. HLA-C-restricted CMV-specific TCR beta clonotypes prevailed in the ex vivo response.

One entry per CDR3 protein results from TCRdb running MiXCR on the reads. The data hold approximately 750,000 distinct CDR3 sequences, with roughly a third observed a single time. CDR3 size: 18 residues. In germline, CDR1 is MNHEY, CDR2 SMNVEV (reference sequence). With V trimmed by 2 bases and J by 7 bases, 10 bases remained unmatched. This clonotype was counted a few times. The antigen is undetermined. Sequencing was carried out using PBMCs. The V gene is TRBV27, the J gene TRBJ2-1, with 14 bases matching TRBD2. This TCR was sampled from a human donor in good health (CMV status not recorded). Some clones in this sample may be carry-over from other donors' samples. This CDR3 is CASSLRSTSGRAPNEQFF. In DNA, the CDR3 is TGTGCCAGCAGTTTACGGTCGACTAGCGGGAGGGCCCCGAATGAGCAGTTCTTC.